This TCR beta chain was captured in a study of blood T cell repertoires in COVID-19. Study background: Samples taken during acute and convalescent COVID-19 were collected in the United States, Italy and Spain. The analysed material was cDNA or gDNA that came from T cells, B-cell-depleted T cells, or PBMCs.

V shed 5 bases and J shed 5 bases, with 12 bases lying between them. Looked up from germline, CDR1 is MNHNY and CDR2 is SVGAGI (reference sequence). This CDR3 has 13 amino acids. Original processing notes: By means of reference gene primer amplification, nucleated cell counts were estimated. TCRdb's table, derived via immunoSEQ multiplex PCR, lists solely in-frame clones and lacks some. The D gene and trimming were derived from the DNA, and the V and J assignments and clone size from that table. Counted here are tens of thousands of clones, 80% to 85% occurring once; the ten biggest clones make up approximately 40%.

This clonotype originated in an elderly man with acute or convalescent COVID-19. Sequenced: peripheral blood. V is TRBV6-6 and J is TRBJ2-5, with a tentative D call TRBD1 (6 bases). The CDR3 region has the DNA TGTGCCAGCAGTGTACAGGGTAGCGAGACCCAGTACTTC. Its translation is CASSVQGSETQYF.